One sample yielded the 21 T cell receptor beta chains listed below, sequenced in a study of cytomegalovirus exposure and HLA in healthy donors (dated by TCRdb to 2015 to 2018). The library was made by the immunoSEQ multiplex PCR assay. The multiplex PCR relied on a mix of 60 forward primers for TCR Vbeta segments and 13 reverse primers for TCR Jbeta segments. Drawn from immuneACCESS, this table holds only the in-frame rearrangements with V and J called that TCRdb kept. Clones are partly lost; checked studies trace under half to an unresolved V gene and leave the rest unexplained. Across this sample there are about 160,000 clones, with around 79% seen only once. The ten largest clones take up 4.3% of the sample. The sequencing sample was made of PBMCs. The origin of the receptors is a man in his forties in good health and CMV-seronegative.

This CDR3 reads CASSQGQTYEQYF. In DNA form, the CDR3 reads TGTGCCAGCAGCCAAGGACAGACCTACGAGCAGTACTTC. The V gene is TRBV7-8, the J gene TRBJ2-7, with a tentative D call TRBD1 (6 bases). The CDR3 sequence is 13 residues long. V dropped 5 bases and J dropped 2 bases, with 10 bases sitting between them. Germline CDR1 is SGHVS and CDR2 is FQNEAQ.

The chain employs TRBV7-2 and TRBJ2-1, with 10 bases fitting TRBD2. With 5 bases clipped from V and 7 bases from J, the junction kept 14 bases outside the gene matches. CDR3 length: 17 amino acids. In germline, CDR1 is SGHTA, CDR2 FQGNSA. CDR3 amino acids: CASSPLLSVAGGNEQFF. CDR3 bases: TGTGCCAGCAGCCCCCTCCTGAGTGTAGCGGGGGGTAATGAGCAGTTCTTC.

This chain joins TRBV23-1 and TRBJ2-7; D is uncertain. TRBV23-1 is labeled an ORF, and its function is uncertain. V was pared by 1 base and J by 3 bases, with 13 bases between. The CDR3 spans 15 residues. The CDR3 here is CASSQCYESDYEQYF. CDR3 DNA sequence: TGCGCCAGCAGTCAATGTTACGAGTCCGACTACGAGCAGTACTTC.

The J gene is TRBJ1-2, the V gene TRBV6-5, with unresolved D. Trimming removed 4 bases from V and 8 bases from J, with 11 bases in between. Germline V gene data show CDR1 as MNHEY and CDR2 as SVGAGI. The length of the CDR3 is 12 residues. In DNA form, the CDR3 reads TGTGCCAGCAGTTCCCCGGGGAGGGGCTACACCTTC. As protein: CASSSPGRGYTF.

The CDR3 loop is CASSTGGPANTEAFF. The CDR3 bases are TGTGCCAGCTCAACAGGGGGTCCGGCGAACACTGAAGCTTTCTTT. The V and J genes are TRBV18 and TRBJ1-1, with 8 nucleotides matching TRBD1. CDR3 length equals 15 residues. J gave up 1 base and V 5 bases, and 6 bases lay outside the gene matches. Germline loops: CDR1 KGHSH, CDR2 LQKENI.

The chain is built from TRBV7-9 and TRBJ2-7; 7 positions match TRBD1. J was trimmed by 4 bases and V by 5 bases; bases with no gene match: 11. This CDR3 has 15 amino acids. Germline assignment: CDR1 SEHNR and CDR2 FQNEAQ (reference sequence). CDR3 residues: CASSQRDRDRYEQYF. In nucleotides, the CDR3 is TGTGCCAGCAGCCAGAGAGACAGGGATCGGTACGAGCAGTACTTC.

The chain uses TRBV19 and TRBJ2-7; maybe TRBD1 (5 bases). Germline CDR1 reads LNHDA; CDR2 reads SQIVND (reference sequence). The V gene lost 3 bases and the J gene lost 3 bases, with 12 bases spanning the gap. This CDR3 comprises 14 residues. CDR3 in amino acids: CASSIQGLRYEQYF. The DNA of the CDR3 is TGTGCCAGTAGTATTCAGGGCCTACGCTACGAGCAGTACTTC.

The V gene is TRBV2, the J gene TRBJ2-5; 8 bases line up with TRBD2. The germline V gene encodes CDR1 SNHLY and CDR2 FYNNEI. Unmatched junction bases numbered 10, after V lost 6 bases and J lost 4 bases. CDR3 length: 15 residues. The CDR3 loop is CASRTGGRFGETQYF. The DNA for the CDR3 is TGTGCCAGCAGGACGGGGGGGCGCTTCGGAGAGACCCAGTACTTC.

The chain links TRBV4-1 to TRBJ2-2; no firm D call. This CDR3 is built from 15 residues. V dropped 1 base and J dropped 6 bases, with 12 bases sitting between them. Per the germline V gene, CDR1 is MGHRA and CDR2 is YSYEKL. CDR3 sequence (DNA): TGCGCCAGCAGCCAAGGTTCCCTAGTTTCCGGGGAGCTGTTTTTT. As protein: CASSQGSLVSGELFF.

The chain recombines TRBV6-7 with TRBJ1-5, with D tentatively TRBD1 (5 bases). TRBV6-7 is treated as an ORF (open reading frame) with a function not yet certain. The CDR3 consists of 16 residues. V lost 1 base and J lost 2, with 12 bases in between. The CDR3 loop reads CASSYWDCWGNQPQHF. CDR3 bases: TGTGCCAGCAGTTACTGGGACTGTTGGGGCAATCAGCCCCAGCATTTT.

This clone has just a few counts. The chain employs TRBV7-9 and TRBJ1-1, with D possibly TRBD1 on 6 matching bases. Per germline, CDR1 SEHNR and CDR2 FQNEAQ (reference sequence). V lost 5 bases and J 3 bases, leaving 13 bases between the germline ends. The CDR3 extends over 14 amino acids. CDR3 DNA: TGTGCCAGCAGCCCCAGGGGCGAGTACACTGAAGCTTTCTTT. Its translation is CASSPRGEYTEAFF.

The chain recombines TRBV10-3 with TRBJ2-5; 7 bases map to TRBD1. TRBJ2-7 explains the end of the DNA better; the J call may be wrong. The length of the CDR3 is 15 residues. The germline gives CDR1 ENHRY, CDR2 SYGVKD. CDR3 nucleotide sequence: TGTGCCATCAGCGGTTCAGGGGGAAGGGCCTACGAGCAGTACTTC. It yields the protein CAISGSGGRAYEQYF.

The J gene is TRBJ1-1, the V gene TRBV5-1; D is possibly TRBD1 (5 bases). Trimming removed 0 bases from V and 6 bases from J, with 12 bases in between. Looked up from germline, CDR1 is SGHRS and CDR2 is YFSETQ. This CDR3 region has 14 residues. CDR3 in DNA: TGCGCCAGCAGCTTGGAAGGGAGGGGCGCTGAAGCTTTCTTT. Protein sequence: CASSLEGRGAEAFF.

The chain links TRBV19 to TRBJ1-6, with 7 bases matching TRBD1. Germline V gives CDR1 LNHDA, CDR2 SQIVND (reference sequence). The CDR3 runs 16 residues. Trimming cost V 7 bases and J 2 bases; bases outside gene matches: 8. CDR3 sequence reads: CASTMTGITYNSPLHF. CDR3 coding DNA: TGTGCCAGTACCATGACAGGGATCACCTATAATTCACCCCTCCACTTT. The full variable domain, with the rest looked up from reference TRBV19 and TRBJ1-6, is DGGITQSPKYLFRKEGQNVTLSCEQNLNHDAMYWYRQDPGQGLRLIYYSQIVNDFQKGDIAEGYSVSREKKESFPLTVTSAQKNPTAFYLCASTMTGITYNSPLHFGNGTRLTVT.

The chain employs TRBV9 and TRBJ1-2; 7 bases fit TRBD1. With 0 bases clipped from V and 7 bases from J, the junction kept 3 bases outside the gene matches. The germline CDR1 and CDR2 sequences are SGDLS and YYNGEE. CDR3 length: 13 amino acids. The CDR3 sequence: CASSVVAGGGYTF. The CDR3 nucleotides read TGTGCCAGCAGCGTAGTGGCAGGGGGTGGCTACACCTTC.

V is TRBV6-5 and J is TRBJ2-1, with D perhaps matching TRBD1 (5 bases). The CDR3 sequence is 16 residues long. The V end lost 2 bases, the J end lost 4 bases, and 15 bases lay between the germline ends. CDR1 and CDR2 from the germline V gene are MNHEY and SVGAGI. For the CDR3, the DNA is TGTGCCAGCAGTTACGACAGCCTCGGCGATTACAATGAGCAGTTCTTC. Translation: CASSYDSLGDYNEQFF.

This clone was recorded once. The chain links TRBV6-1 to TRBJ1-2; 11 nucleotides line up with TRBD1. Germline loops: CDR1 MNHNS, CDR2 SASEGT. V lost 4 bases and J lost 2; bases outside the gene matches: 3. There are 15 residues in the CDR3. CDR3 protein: CASSAGQGGNYGYTF. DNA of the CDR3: TGTGCCAGCAGTGCGGGACAGGGGGGAAACTATGGCTACACCTTC.

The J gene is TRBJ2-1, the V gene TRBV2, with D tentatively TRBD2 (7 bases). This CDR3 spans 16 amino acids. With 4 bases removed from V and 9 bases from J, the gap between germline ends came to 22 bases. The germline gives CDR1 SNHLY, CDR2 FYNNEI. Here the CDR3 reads CASSARGSVGGGEQFF. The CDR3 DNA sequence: TGTGCCAGCAGTGCAAGGGGGTCGGTAGGCGGGGGTGAGCAGTTCTTC. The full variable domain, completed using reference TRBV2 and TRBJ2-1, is EPEVTQTPSHQVTQMGQEVILRCVPISNHLYFYWYRQILGQKVEFLVSFYNNEISEKSEIFDDQFSVERPDGSNFTLKIRSTKLEDSAMYFCASSARGSVGGGEQFFGPGTRLTVL.

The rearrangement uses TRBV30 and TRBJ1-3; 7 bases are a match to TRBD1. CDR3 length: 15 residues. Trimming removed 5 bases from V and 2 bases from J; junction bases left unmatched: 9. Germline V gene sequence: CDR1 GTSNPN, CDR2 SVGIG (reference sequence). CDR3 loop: CAWGMGQLAGNTIYF. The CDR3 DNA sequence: TGTGCCTGGGGGATGGGACAGTTAGCTGGAAACACCATATATTTT.

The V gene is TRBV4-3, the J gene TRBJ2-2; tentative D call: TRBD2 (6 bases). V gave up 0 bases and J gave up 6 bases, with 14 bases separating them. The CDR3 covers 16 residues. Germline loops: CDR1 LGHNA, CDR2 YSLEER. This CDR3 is CASSQDRDSASGELFF. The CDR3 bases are TGCGCCAGCAGCCAAGATCGGGACTCGGCCTCCGGGGAGCTGTTTTTT.

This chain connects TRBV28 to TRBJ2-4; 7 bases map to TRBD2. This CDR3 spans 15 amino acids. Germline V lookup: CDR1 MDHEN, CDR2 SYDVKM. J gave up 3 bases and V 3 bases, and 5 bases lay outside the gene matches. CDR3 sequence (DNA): TGTGCCAGCAGTTTCCAGCGGGGACTCAAAAACATTCAGTACTTC. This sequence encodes CASSFQRGLKNIQYF.